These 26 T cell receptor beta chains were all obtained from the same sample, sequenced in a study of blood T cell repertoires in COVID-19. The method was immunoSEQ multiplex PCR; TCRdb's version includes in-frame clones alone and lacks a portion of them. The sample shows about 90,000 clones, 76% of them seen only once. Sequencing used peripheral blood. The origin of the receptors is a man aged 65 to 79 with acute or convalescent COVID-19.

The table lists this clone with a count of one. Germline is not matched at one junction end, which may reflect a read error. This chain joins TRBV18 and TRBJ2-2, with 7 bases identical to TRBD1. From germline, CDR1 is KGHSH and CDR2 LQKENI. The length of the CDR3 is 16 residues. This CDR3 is CASSPQGLQNTGELFF. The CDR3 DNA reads TGTGCCAGCTCGCCACAGGGGTTACAAAACACCGGGGAGCTGTTTTTT. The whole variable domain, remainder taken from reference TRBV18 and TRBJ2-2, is NAGVMQNPRHLVRRRGQEARLRCSPMKGHSHVYWYRQLPEEGLKFMVYLQKENIIDESGMPKERFSAEFPKEGPSILRIQQVVRGDSAAYFCASSPQGLQNTGELFFGEGSRLTVL.

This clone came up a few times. CDR3 DNA sequence: TGTGCCAGTACGACAGGGGGCTGGACTGAAGCTTTCTTT. Its protein is CASTTGGWTEAFF. The V and J genes are TRBV2 and TRBJ1-1; 10 bases are a match to TRBD1. Germline CDR1 reads SNHLY; CDR2 reads FYNNEI. This CDR3 is built from 13 residues. V lost 9 bases and J lost 5; bases outside the gene matches: 6.

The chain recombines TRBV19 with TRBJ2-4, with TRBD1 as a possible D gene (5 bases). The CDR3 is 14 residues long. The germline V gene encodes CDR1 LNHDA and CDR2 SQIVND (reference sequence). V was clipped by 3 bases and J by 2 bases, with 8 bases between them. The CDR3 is CASSITGTKNIQYF. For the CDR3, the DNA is TGTGCCAGTAGTATTACAGGCACCAAAAACATTCAGTACTTC.

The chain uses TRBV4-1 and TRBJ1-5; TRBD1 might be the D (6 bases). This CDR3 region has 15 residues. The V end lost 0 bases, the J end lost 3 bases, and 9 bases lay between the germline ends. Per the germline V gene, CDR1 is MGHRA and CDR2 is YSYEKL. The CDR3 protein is CASSQEDRNNQPQHF. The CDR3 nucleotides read TGCGCCAGCAGCCAAGAAGACAGGAACAATCAGCCCCAGCATTTT.

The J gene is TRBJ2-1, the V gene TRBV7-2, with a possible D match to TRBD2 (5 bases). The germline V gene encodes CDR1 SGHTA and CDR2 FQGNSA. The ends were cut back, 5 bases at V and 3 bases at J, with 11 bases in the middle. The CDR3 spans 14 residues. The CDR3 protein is CASSLRADYNEQFF. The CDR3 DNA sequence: TGTGCCAGCAGCCTGCGGGCTGACTACAATGAGCAGTTCTTC.

CDR3 nucleotides: TGTGCCAGCAACATAAAGGGGGGAGGGGCAGGCAATCAGCCCCAGCATTTT. Translated, it gives CASNIKGGGAGNQPQHF. The chain recombines TRBV27 with TRBJ1-5; tentative D call: TRBD1 (6 bases). With 7 bases removed from V and 2 bases from J, the gap between germline ends came to 21 bases. Germline CDR1 is MNHEY and CDR2 is SMNVEV (reference sequence). This CDR3 is built from 17 residues.

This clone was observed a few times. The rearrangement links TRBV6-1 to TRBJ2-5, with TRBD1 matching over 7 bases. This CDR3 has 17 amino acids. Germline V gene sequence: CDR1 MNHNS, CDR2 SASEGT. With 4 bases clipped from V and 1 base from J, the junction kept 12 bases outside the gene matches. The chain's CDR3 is CASSGRWVRQGQETQYF. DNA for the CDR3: TGTGCCAGCAGTGGGCGGTGGGTACGACAGGGCCAAGAGACCCAGTACTTC.

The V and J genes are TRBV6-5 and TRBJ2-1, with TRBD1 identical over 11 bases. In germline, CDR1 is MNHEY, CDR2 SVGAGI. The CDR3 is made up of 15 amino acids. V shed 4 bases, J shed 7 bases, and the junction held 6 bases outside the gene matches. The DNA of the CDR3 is TGTGCCAGCAGTTTCCGGGACAGGGGGAGGAATGAGCAGTTCTTC. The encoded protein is CASSFRDRGRNEQFF.

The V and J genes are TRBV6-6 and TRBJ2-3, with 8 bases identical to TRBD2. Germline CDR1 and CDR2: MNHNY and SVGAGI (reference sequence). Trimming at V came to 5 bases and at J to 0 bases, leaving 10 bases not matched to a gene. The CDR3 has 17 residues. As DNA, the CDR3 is TGTGCCAGCAGTCCAGGGGCTACTAGCGGTAGCACAGATACGCAGTATTTT. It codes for CASSPGATSGSTDTQYF.

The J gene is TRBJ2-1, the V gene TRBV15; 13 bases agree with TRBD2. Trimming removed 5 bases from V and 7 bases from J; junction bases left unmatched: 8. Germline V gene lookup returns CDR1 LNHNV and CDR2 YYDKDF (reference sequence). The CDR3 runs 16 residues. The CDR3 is CATSSSGTSGMNEQFF. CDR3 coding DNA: TGTGCCACCAGCTCCTCCGGGACTAGCGGGATGAATGAGCAGTTCTTC.

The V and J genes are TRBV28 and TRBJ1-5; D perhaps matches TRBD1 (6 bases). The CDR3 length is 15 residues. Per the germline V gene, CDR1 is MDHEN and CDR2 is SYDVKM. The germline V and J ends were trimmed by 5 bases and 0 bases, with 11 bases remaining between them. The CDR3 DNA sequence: TGTGCCAGCAGTCCCAGGGGTTATAGCAATCAGCCCCAGCATTTT. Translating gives CASSPRGYSNQPQHF.

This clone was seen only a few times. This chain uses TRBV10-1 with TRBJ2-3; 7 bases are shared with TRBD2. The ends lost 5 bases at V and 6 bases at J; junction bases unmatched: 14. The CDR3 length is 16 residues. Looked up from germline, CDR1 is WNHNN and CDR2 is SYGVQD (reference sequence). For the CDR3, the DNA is TGCGCCAGCAGTTTTGGGACGTCCCCCGGGGGGGATACGCAGTATTTT. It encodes CASSFGTSPGGDTQYF.

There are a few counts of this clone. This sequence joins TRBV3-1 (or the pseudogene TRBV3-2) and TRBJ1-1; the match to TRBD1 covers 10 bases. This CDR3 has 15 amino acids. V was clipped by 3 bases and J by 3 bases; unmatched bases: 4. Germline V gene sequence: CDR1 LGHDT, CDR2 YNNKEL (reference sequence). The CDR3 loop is CASSQDGTGDTEAFF. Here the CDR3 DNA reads TGTGCCAGCAGCCAGGATGGGACAGGGGACACTGAAGCTTTCTTT.

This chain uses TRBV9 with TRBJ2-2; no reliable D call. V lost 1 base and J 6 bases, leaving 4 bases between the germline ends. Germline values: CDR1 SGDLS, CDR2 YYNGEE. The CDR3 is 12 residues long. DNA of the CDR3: TGTGCCAGCAGCGTATATCCCGGGGAGCTGTTTTTT. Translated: CASSVYPGELFF. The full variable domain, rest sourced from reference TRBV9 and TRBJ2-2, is DSGVTQTPKHLITATGQRVTLRCSPRSGDLSVYWYQQSLDQGLQFLIQYYNGEERAKGNILERFSAQQFPDLHSELNLSSLELGDSALYFCASSVYPGELFFGEGSRLTVL.

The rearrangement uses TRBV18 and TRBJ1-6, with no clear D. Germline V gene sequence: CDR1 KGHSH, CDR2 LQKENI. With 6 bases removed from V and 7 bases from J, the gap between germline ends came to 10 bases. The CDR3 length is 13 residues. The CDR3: CASSPLANSPLHF. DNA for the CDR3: TGTGCCAGCTCGCCTTTAGCCAATTCACCCCTCCACTTT.

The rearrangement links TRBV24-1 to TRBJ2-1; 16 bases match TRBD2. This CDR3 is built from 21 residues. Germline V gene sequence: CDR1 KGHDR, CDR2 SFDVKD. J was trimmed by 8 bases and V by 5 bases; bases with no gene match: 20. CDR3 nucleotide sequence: TGTGCCACCAGTGCCTCTCGGGGGCTTGGGACTAGCGGGAGGGCCGTCGATGAGCAGTTCTTC. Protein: CATSASRGLGTSGRAVDEQFF.

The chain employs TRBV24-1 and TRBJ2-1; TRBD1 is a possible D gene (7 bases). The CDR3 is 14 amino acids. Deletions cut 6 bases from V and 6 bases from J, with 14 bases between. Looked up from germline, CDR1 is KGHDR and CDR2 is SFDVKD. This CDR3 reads CATSSGDSLNEQFF. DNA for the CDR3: TGTGCCACCAGTTCGGGGGACAGCCTCAATGAGCAGTTCTTC.

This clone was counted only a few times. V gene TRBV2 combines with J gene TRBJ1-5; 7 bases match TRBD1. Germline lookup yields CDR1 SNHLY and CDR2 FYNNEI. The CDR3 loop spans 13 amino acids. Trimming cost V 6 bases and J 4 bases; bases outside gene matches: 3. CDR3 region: CASRGTANQPQHF. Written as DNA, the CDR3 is TGTGCCAGCAGGGGGACAGCAAATCAGCCCCAGCATTTT.

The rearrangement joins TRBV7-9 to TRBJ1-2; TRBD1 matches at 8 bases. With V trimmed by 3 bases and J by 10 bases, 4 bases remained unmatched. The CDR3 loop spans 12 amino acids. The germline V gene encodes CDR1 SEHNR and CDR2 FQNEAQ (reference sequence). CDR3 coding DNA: TGTGCCAGCAGCTTCGGGACAGGACCCTACACCTTC. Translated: CASSFGTGPYTF.

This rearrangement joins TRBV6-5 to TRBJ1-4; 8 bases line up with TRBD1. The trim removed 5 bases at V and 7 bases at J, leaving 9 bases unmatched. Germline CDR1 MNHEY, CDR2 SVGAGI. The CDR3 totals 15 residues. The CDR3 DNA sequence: TGTGCCAGCAGTCGGAGCGGGACAGGAGTTGAAAAACTGTTTTTT. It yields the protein CASSRSGTGVEKLFF.

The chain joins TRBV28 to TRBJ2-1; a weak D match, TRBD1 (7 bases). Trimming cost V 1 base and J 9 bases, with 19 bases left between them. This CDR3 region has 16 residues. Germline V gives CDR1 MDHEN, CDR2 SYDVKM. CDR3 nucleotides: TGTGCCAGCAGTTTATTTAGCGGACAGGCCCTGGGTGAGCAGTTCTTC. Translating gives CASSLFSGQALGEQFF.

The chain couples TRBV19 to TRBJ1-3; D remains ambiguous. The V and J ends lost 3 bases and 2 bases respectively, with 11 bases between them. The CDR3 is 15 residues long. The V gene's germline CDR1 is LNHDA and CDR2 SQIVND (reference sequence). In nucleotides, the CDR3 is TGTGCCAGTAGTATCCGGACGGGGACTGGAAACACCATATATTTT. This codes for CASSIRTGTGNTIYF. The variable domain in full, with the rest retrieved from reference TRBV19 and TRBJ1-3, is DGGITQSPKYLFRKEGQNVTLSCEQNLNHDAMYWYRQDPGQGLRLIYYSQIVNDFQKGDIAEGYSVSREKKESFPLTVTSAQKNPTAFYLCASSIRTGTGNTIYFGEGSWLTVV.

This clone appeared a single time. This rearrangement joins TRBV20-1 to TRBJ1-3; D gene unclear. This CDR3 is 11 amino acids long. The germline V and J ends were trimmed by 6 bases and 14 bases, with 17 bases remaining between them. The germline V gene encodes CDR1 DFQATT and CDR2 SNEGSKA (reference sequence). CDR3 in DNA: TGCAGTGCAACGAACGACCATGGGCTATATTTT. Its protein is CSATNDHGLYF.

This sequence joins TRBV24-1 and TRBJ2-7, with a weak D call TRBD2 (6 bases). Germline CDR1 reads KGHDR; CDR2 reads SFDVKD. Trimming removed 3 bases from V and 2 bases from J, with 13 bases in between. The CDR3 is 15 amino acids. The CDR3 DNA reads TGTGCCACCAGTGATGGGGCTGCGGGAACCTACGAGCAGTACTTC. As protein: CATSDGAAGTYEQYF.

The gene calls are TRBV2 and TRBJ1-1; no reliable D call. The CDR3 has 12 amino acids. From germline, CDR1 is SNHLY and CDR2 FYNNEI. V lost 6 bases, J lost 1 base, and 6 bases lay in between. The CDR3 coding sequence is TGTGCCAGCAGGTCCGGGAACACTGAAGCTTTCTTT. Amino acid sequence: CASRSGNTEAFF.

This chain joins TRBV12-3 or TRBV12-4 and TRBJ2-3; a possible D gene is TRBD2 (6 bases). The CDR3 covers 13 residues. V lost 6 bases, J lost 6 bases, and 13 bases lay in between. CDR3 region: CASRRAAGDTQYF. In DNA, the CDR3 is TGTGCCAGCAGGCGGGCCGCGGGGGATACGCAGTATTTT.